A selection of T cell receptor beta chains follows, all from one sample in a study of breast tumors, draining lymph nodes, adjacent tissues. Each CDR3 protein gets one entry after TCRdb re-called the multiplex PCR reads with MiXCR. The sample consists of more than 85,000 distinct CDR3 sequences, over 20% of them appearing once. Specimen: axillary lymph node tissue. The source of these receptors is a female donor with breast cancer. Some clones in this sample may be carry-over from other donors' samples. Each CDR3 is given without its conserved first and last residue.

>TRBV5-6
ASSLRRIQETQY
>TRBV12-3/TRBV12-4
ASSEGTFLGYGEQY
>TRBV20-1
SASLAGDSSYNEQF
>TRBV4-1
ASRRTSGNEKLF
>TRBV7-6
ASSFQTAGGFETQY
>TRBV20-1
SARGGPPGSPLH
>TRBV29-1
SVEDRGDRDGYT
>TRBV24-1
ATSDPSKSGTQY
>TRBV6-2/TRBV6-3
ASSKTGGRHYEQF
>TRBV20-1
SARAGTGTRSFHEQY
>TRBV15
ATSRERVWTEAF
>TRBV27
ASSFGPDQPQH
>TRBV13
ASDRQGGQETQY
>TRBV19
ASSIVGGAVSQPQH
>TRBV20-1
SAPPVAGGGQETQY
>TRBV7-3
ASSLASGGITGELF
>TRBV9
ASSVGLGYVQY
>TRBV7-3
ASSLAGVQGSPLH
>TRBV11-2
ASSLIAGIRETQY
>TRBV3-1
ASSPAGASGNTIY
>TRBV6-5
ASSSLGGVNQPQH
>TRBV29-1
SVGLGGYEQY
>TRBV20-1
SARDQIGNTDTQY
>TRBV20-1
SAPRRETYEQY
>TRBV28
ASSTIQDWRTYEQY
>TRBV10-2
ASTRGSVSYEQY
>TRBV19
ASSIYGELTDTQY
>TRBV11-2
ASSLGGPSGRDEQF
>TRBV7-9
ASSTMGASYGYT
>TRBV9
ASSLPSGGSGTDTQY
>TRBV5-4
ASSGPGADTQY
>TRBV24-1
ATSRGDAQNYGYT
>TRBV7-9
ASSLGGQVGNEQF
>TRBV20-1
SASGENEQY
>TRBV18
ASSPPSVGGLGYT
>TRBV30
AWMGQNNSPLH
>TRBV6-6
ASRGQGFGEKLF
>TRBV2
ASSGMTGVRDYEQY
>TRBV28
ASRSGQVGNTIY
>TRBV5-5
ASSLVGGKCT
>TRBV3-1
ASSHSTSPRDTQY
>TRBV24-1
ATSDWNSRVNEQF
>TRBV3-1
ASSQGDYGYT
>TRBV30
ACPQGNYGYT
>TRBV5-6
ASSFGQLNWDYGYT
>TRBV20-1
SARVPGLDTDTQY
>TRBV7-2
ASSSGKQGARGYT
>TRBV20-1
SARTGTDTQY
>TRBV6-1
ASTVRGRAQSDTQY
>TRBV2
ASTGQGGTEAF
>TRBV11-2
ASSLGRGAGGETQY
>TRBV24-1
ATSDSGKTTIY
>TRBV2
ASSDWLDRADHGQF
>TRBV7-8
ASSPGQGNGETQY